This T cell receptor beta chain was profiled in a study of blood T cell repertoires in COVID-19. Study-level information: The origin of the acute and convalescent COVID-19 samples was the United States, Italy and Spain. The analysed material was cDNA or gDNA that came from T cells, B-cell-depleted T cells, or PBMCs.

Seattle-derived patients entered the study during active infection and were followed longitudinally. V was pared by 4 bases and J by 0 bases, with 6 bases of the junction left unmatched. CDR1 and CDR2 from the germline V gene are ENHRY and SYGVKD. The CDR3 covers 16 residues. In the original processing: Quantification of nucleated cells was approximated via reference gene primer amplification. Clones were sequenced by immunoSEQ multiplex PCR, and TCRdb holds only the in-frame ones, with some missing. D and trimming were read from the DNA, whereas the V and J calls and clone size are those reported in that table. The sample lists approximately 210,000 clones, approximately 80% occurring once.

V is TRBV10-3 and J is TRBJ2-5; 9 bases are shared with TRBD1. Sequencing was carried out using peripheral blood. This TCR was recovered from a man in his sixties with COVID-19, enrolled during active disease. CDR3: CAISVGQGKHQETQYF. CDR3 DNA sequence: TGTGCCATCAGTGTCGGACAGGGGAAACACCAAGAGACCCAGTACTTC.